This T cell receptor beta chain was recorded in a study of PD-1 blockade in classical Hodgkin lymphoma. Comment on this clone: Its antigen is unidentified.

Study findings and constraints: Complete responders started with a diversity level that resembled newly diagnosed patients at baseline. Baseline TCR diversity was reportedly lower in newly diagnosed patients than healthy donors.

Sequencing used immunoSEQ multiplex PCR; TCRdb keeps in-frame clones, though not all of them. The table has 65,000 to 95,000 clones, around nine tenths seen once. Exposure to brentuximab vedotin varied, and each patient had relapsed following autologous stem cell transplantation. Complete response, partial response or progressive disease constituted the best response categories observed. The starting material was peripheral blood mononuclear cells (PBMCs), obtained at baseline. This receptor was taken from a human donor with classical Hodgkin lymphoma.

CDR3 protein: CASPIPTVYNEQFF. DNA of the CDR3: TGTGCCAGCCCTATCCCAACAGTCTACAATGAGCAGTTCTTC. The chain employs TRBV25-1 and TRBJ2-1, with D hard to call. The germline gives CDR1 MGHDK, CDR2 SYGVNS. The V end was cut by 8 bases, the J end by 3 bases, with 14 bases between. This CDR3 is 14 amino acids long.